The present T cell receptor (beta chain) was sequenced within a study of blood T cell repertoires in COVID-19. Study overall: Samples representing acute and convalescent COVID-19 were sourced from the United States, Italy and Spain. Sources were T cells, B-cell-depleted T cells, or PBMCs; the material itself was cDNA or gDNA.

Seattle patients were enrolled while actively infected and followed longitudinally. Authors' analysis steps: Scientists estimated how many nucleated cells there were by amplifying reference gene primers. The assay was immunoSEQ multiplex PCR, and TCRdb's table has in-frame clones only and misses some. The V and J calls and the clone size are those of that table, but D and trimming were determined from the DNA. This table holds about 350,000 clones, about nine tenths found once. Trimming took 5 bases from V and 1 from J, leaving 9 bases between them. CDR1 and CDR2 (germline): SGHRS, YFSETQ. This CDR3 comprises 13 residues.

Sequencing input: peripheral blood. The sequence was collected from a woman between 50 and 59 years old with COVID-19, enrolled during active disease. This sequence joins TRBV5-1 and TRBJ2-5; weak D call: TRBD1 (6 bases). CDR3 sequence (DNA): TGCGCCAGCAGAGGGGGTCGCCAAGAGACCCAGTACTTC. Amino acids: CASRGGRQETQYF.